This T cell receptor (beta chain) emerged from a study of T cell responses to AZD1222 COVID-19 vaccine. For the study at large: Second doses were pooled across both intervals (about 4 or about 12 weeks).

Comment on this clone: Its antigen is undetermined.

CDR1 is MGHRA, CDR2 YSYEKL, per germline. The V gene lost 0 bases and the J gene lost 6 bases, with 15 bases spanning the gap. The CDR3 extends over 15 amino acids. Clones were read by immunoSEQ multiplex PCR, and TCRdb kept only the in-frame ones, dropping some. This table has roughly 200,000 clones, about 86% appearing once. Study-wide results and limits: Scientists sampled the repertoires only once the peak T cell response had passed.

The receptor was isolated from an adult in good health. This chain joins TRBV4-1 and TRBJ2-7, with D uncertain. The material sequenced was peripheral blood, taken on day 0 of AZD1222 vaccination. The CDR3 here is CASSQELALLVEQYF. CDR3 DNA: TGCGCCAGCAGCCAAGAATTAGCCCTTTTGGTCGAGCAGTACTTC.